A selection of T cell receptor beta chains follows, all from one sample in a study of T cell repertoires in cytomegalovirus infection. TCRdb recomputed calls from the reads with MiXCR, one row per CDR3 protein. This table holds fewer than 300,000 distinct CDR3 sequences, under 30% found once. Sequencing was carried out using PBMCs. All receptors come from a human donor in good health (CMV status not recorded). Some clones in this sample may be carry-over from other donors' samples. Both conserved end residues are part of each CDR3. A D gene is named only where the DNA matches it firmly. For some rows the clone size is stated as once, few or many, or as a class when expanded; others skip it.

size	D	J	V	CDR3	DNA
few	-	TRBJ2-3	TRBV28	CASSLSGRGSTDTQYF	TGTGCCAGCAGTTTAAGCGGCAGGGGTAGCACAGATACGCAGTATTTT
many	-	TRBJ2-1	TRBV12-3/TRBV12-4	CASSGNEQFF	TGTGCCAGCAGCGGCAATGAGCAGTTCTTC
few	TRBD1	TRBJ2-7	TRBV11-2	CASSPGQVYEQYF	TGTGCCAGCAGCCCCGGACAGGTGTACGAGCAGTACTTC
-	-	TRBJ2-1	TRBV7-2	CASSASGTKTYNEQFF	TGTGCCAGCAGCGCCTCCGGGACAAAGACCTACAATGAGCAGTTCTTC
-	-	TRBJ2-7	TRBV28	CASSLLRTESYEQYF	TGTGCCAGCAGTTTATTGAGGACCGAATCCTACGAGCAGTACTTC
many	-	TRBJ2-5	TRBV10-2	CASSDFKSQETQYF	TGCGCCAGCAGTGACTTCAAGTCCCAAGAGACCCAGTACTTC
once	TRBD1	TRBJ1-4	TRBV6-1	CASTRDRVGEKLFF	TGTGCCAGCACCCGGGACAGGGTTGGCGAAAAACTGTTTTTT
few	TRBD2	TRBJ2-5	TRBV20-1	CSATGGVPQETQYF	TGCAGTGCTACCGGGGGGGTGCCACAAGAGACCCAGTACTTC
-	-	TRBJ2-1	TRBV28	CASSFGGPVEQFF	TGTGCCAGCAGTTTCGGGGGGCCGGTTGAGCAGTTCTTC
many	-	TRBJ1-1	TRBV7-2	CASSLKGSATEAFF	TGTGCCAGCAGCTTAAAGGGGAGCGCCACTGAAGCTTTCTTT
-	TRBD2	TRBJ2-3	TRBV7-2	CASSMSSGRAGGTQYF	TGTGCCAGCAGCATGTCTAGCGGGAGGGCGGGGGGTACGCAGTATTTT
many	-	TRBJ1-6	TRBV7-2	CASRIGWTVGENNSPLHF	TGTGCCAGCAGAATAGGGTGGACGGTCGGGGAGAATAATTCACCCCTCCACTTT
-	-	TRBJ2-3	TRBV6-2/TRBV6-3	CASSYAGADTQYF	TGTGCCAGCAGTTACGCGGGTGCAGATACGCAGTATTTT
-	TRBD2	TRBJ2-2	TRBV28	CASTRQGLAGKNTGELFF	TGTGCCAGCACTAGACAGGGACTAGCGGGAAAGAACACCGGGGAGCTGTTTTTT
-	-	TRBJ1-1	TRBV7-6	CASTWGDTEAFF	TGTGCCAGCACGTGGGGGGACACTGAAGCTTTCTTT
few	TRBD2	TRBJ2-3	TRBV6-2/TRBV6-3	CASSLASGGPDTQYF	TGTGCCAGCAGTTTGGCCAGCGGGGGGCCAGATACGCAGTATTTT
-	-	TRBJ2-1	TRBV29-1	CSVGDRRLLAANEQFF	TGCAGCGTGGGGGACAGGAGGCTGCTAGCGGCGAATGAGCAGTTCTTC
many	-	TRBJ1-5	TRBV28	CASSYTGINQPQHF	TGTGCCAGCAGTTATACAGGGATCAATCAGCCCCAGCATTTT
-	-	TRBJ2-3	TRBV10-3	CAIMAGSADTQYF	TGTGCCATCATGGCAGGGTCAGCAGATACGCAGTATTTT
few	-	TRBJ1-3	TRBV5-1	CASSMEGQHSGNTIYF	TGCGCCAGCAGCATGGAAGGACAGCATTCTGGAAACACCATATATTTT
many	-	TRBJ2-7	TRBV7-8	CASSLVTGAYEQYF	TGTGCCAGCAGCTTAGTCACGGGAGCCTACGAGCAGTACTTC
-	TRBD2	TRBJ2-7	TRBV10-2	CASRSLTSGTYSYEQYF	TGCGCCAGCAGAAGCCTCACTAGCGGAACGTACTCCTACGAGCAGTACTTC
-	-	TRBJ2-1	TRBV28	CASRLPGTLNEQFF	TGTGCCAGCAGGCTCCCCGGGACGTTAAATGAGCAGTTCTTC
-	TRBD1	TRBJ1-5	TRBV28	CASSLSGGDGTQHF	TGTGCCAGCAGTTTATCAGGGGGCGACGGGACCCAGCATTTT